Listed below are T cell receptor beta chains from one sample, sequenced in a study of regulatory T cells in long-lasting Graves disease. TCRdb re-called the multiplex PCR reads through MiXCR, storing one row per CDR3 protein. The sample holds 240,000 or so distinct CDR3 sequences, 20% seen once. The sequencing here drew on peripheral blood mononuclear cells (PBMCs), taken at new diagnosis, from a patient treated with antithyroid drugs. Receptors originate from a female donor with Graves disease. Both conserved end residues are part of each CDR3. Each record gives: D gene, J gene, clone size, V gene, CDR3 protein, CDR3 DNA. D genes are given only for firm matches. The size entry is marked missing in some rows and otherwise reads once, few, many or a size class.

d_gene: .
j_gene: TRBJ2-1
abundance: few
v_gene: TRBV18
CDR3aa: CASSPPSGYNEQFF
CDR3nt: TGTGCCAGCTCACCACCTAGCGGATACAATGAGCAGTTCTTC

d_gene: TRBD2
j_gene: TRBJ2-5
abundance: many
v_gene: TRBV20-1
CDR3aa: CSATAGGAKETQYF
CDR3nt: TGCAGTGCTACCGCCGGGGGGGCCAAAGAGACCCAGTACTTC

d_gene: .
j_gene: TRBJ2-2
abundance: many
v_gene: TRBV6-1
CDR3aa: CASSVTGSITGELFF
CDR3nt: TGTGCCAGCAGTGTAACCGGGTCTATCACCGGGGAGCTGTTTTTT

d_gene: .
j_gene: TRBJ2-2
abundance: few
v_gene: TRBV7-7
CDR3aa: CASSPDRTGELFF
CDR3nt: TGTGCCAGCAGTCCGGACAGAACCGGGGAGCTGTTTTTT

d_gene: .
j_gene: TRBJ2-1
abundance: .
v_gene: TRBV5-1
CDR3aa: CASSFGQLSCNEQFF
CDR3nt: TGCGCCAGCAGCTTCGGTCAGCTATCCTGCAATGAGCAGTTCTTC

d_gene: TRBD2
j_gene: TRBJ2-5
abundance: .
v_gene: TRBV28
CDR3aa: CASSSRGVPETQYF
CDR3nt: TGTGCCAGCAGTTCACGGGGGGTGCCAGAGACCCAGTACTTC

d_gene: .
j_gene: TRBJ1-5
abundance: many
v_gene: TRBV12-3/TRBV12-4
CDR3aa: CASKWGRNQPQHF
CDR3nt: TGTGCCAGCAAATGGGGGAGAAATCAGCCCCAGCATTTT

d_gene: .
j_gene: TRBJ2-1
abundance: many
v_gene: TRBV6-2/TRBV6-3
CDR3aa: CASRRDYNEQFF
CDR3nt: TGTGCCAGCAGAAGGGACTACAATGAGCAGTTCTTC

d_gene: .
j_gene: TRBJ2-1
abundance: few
v_gene: TRBV2
CDR3aa: CASSAKGWVQFF
CDR3nt: TGTGCCAGCAGTGCCAAAGGTTGGGTGCAGTTCTTC

d_gene: .
j_gene: TRBJ2-3
abundance: few
v_gene: TRBV7-3
CDR3aa: CASSLTVKATIDTQYF
CDR3nt: TGTGCCAGCAGCTTAACTGTTAAAGCGACCATAGATACGCAGTATTTT

d_gene: .
j_gene: TRBJ2-7
abundance: many
v_gene: TRBV28
CDR3aa: CASSTAGVKYEQYF
CDR3nt: TGTGCCAGCAGTACGGCAGGGGTAAAGTACGAGCAGTACTTC

d_gene: .
j_gene: TRBJ1-1
abundance: many
v_gene: TRBV9
CDR3aa: CASSSAGTEAFF
CDR3nt: TGTGCCAGCAGCTCCGCGGGCACTGAAGCTTTCTTT

d_gene: .
j_gene: TRBJ2-7
abundance: once
v_gene: TRBV5-5
CDR3aa: CASNTKPGQIYEQYF
CDR3nt: TGTGCCAGCAACACCAAACCGGGACAAATCTACGAGCAGTACTTC

d_gene: TRBD1
j_gene: TRBJ2-2
abundance: many
v_gene: TRBV6-1
CDR3aa: CASRDRGTNTGELFF
CDR3nt: TGTGCCAGCCGGGACAGGGGGACGAACACCGGGGAGCTGTTTTTT

d_gene: TRBD1
j_gene: TRBJ2-6
abundance: many
v_gene: TRBV28
CDR3aa: CASSLSGTGLSGANVLTF
CDR3nt: TGTGCCAGCAGTCTCTCAGGGACAGGCCTCTCTGGGGCCAACGTCCTGACTTTC

d_gene: .
j_gene: TRBJ2-3
abundance: many
v_gene: TRBV6-1
CDR3aa: CASSLNRNASTDTQYF
CDR3nt: TGTGCCAGCAGCCTCAATCGAAACGCTAGCACAGATACGCAGTATTTT

d_gene: TRBD2
j_gene: TRBJ2-3
abundance: .
v_gene: TRBV24-1
CDR3aa: CATSDLLAGLADTQYF
CDR3nt: TGTGCCACCAGTGATTTGCTAGCGGGACTGGCAGATACGCAGTATTTT